These 32 T cell receptor beta chains share one sample of origin, sequenced in a study of identical twins. One entry per CDR3 protein results from TCRdb running MiXCR on the 5' RACE reads. This table has hundreds of thousands of distinct CDR3 sequences, 21% appearing once. The same sample was also studied in work on T cells expressing NK-cell markers.

The sample consisted of PBMCs. The receptors shown here come from a woman aged 18-35 years in good health.

V is TRBV7-6 and J is TRBJ2-5; D not certain. Looked up from germline, CDR1 is SGHVS and CDR2 is FNYEAQ. There are 16 residues in the CDR3. V lost 0 bases and J 2 bases, leaving 13 bases between the germline ends. CDR3: CASSLARRGPQETQYF. The CDR3 region has the DNA TGTGCCAGCAGCTTAGCGAGGAGAGGTCCTCAAGAGACCCAGTACTTC.

V gene TRBV12-3 or TRBV12-4 combines with J gene TRBJ2-1, with TRBD2 identical over 8 bases. V gave up 6 bases and J gave up 8 bases; unmatched junction bases: 6. The CDR3 loop spans 13 amino acids. CDR3 region: CASRRTSMDEQFF. The CDR3, as DNA: TGTGCCAGCAGGAGGACTAGCATGGATGAGCAGTTCTTC.

This clonotype occurred a few times. This rearrangement joins TRBV10-3 to TRBJ1-1; D is possibly TRBD1 (5 bases). Trimming stripped 10 bases from V and 0 bases from J, with 12 bases between. The CDR3 covers 13 residues. CDR1 is ENHRY and CDR2 is SYGVKD in the germline V gene. The CDR3 DNA sequence: TGTGCCACCCACGGGACGTTGAACACTGAAGCTTTCTTT. Translated: CATHGTLNTEAFF.

This clonotype has a handful of counts. The chain recombines TRBV5-1 with TRBJ2-3, with D uncertain. The CDR3 covers 13 residues. Germline V gene data show CDR1 as SGHRS and CDR2 as YFSETQ. V gave up 6 bases and J gave up 1 base, with 9 bases separating them. For the CDR3, the DNA is TGCGCCAGCAAGGTTGGGGGCACAGATACGCAGTATTTT. It translates to CASKVGGTDTQYF.

This clonotype has just a few counts. The rearrangement joins TRBV29-1 to TRBJ2-2; 10 positions match TRBD2. CDR1 and CDR2 (germline): SQVTM, ANQGSEA. V lost 6 bases to trimming and J lost 5 bases; unmatched junction nucleotides: 3. This CDR3 has 13 residues. The CDR3 bases are TGCAGCGTCCCGGGACTAGCGACCGGGGAGCTGTTTTTT. Residues: CSVPGLATGELFF.

The V gene is TRBV20-1, the J gene TRBJ2-3; D tentatively fits TRBD1 or TRBD2 (6 bases each). Trimming removed 4 bases at V and 4 bases at J, with 12 bases between. The CDR3 loop spans 13 amino acids. Germline CDR1 and CDR2: DFQATT and SNEGSKA (reference sequence). The CDR3 loop is CSAKLAGADTQYF. CDR3 nucleotide sequence: TGCAGTGCTAAACTAGCAGGGGCAGATACGCAGTATTTT.

The sample holds many counts of this clonotype. V and J are TRBV7-8 and TRBJ2-3, with a tentative D call TRBD2 (5 bases). Germline lookup yields CDR1 SGHVS and CDR2 FQNEAQ. V gave up 6 bases and J gave up 0 bases, with 7 bases separating them. The length of the CDR3 is 13 residues. CDR3 sequence (DNA): TGTGCCAGCAGGCGGGTTAGCACAGATACGCAGTATTTT. It translates to CASRRVSTDTQYF. Supplemented by reference TRBV7-8 and TRBJ2-3, the full variable domain reads GAGVSQSPRYKVAKRGQDVALRCDPISGHVSLFWYQQALGQGPEFLTYFQNEAQLDKSGLPSDRFFAERPEGSVSTLKIQRTQQEDSAVYLCASRRVSTDTQYFGPGTRLTVL.

V and J are TRBV15 and TRBJ1-1, with D unresolved. Per germline, CDR1 LNHNV and CDR2 YYDKDF (reference sequence). The CDR3 covers 14 residues. Trimming left V 1 base short and J 7 bases short, with 13 bases between. CDR3 sequence reads: CATSRVRANGEAFF. The CDR3 DNA follows: TGTGCCACCAGCAGAGTGCGGGCTAACGGTGAAGCTTTCTTT.

In its sample, this clonotype was seen a few times. The CDR3 region is CSPLSRQFIAKNIQYF. The CDR3 DNA reads as TGCAGCCCCCTCTCGAGGCAGTTTATAGCCAAAAACATTCAGTACTTC. This sequence joins TRBV29-1 and TRBJ2-4; D gene ambiguous. The CDR3 has 16 residues. Trimming pared 8 bases from V and 0 bases from J, leaving 20 bases between. Germline-derived CDR1 and CDR2 are SQVTM and ANQGSEA.

In this sample, this clonotype turned up a few times. The chain joins TRBV14 to TRBJ1-3; the D gene is possibly TRBD1 (5 bases). This CDR3 contains 17 residues. The germline CDR1 and CDR2 sequences are SGHDN and FVKESK. V gave up 1 base and J gave up 0 bases, with 13 bases separating them. The CDR3 nucleotides read TGTGCCAGCAGCCAAGGGCCCGGGGCCTTCTCTGGAAACACCATATATTTT. It yields the protein CASSQGPGAFSGNTIYF.

This chain uses TRBV5-1 with TRBJ2-1, with D possibly TRBD2 on 6 matching bases. Germline V gene data show CDR1 as SGHRS and CDR2 as YFSETQ. This CDR3 comprises 16 residues. Trimming removed 5 bases from V and 15 bases from J, with 30 bases in between. CDR3 sequence reads: CASREPSRGKTRGLFF. The DNA of the CDR3 is TGCGCCAGCAGGGAACCGTCCCGGGGGAAGACTAGAGGTCTGTTCTTC.

This clonotype showed up just once. This chain links TRBV5-5 with TRBJ1-5; D uncertain. Trimming stripped 4 bases from V and 9 bases from J, with 14 bases between. The germline gives CDR1 SGHKS, CDR2 YYEKEE (reference sequence). This CDR3 spans 13 amino acids. DNA of the CDR3: TGTGCCAGCAGCCTCGGGCGCCTCTGGCCCCAGCATTTT. Protein: CASSLGRLWPQHF.

The CDR3 bases are TGTGCCAGTTCGGGCTACACCTACGAGCAGTACTTC. Amino acid sequence: CASSGYTYEQYF. This sequence joins TRBV12-3 or TRBV12-4 and TRBJ2-7; D ambiguous. This CDR3 has 12 amino acids. Trimming took 9 bases from V and 2 from J, leaving 11 bases between them.

The gene calls are TRBV18 and TRBJ2-5; D not resolved. The germline V gene has CDR1 KGHSH and CDR2 LQKENI. The CDR3 runs 13 residues. V was pared by 1 base and J by 3 bases, with 6 bases between. CDR3 in amino acids: CASSPQREETQYF. For the CDR3, the DNA is TGTGCCAGCTCACCACAACGGGAAGAGACCCAGTACTTC.

This clonotype was counted a few times. V gene TRBV10-3 combines with J gene TRBJ2-1, with a possible D match to TRBD1 (6 bases). CDR3 length equals 15 residues. Trimming cost V 7 bases and J 3 bases, with 16 bases left between them. From germline, CDR1 is ENHRY and CDR2 SYGVKD. The CDR3 bases are TGTGCCATCACGGGCTCGACAGGACTCTACAATGAGCAGTTCTTC. It encodes CAITGSTGLYNEQFF.

The chain is built from TRBV7-6 and TRBJ2-7, with 7 positions matching TRBD2. CDR1 SGHVS and CDR2 FNYEAQ come from the germline V gene. Trimming cost V 2 bases and J 3 bases; bases outside gene matches: 7. CDR3 length: 15 residues. CDR3 bases: TGTGCCAGCAGCTTATTTTCCGGCGGGAGCTACGAGCAGTACTTC. This sequence encodes CASSLFSGGSYEQYF.

V gene TRBV5-1 combines with J gene TRBJ2-4; the D gene could be TRBD1 or TRBD2 (5 bases each). With 0 bases removed from V and 7 bases from J, the gap between germline ends came to 14 bases. Germline V gene lookup returns CDR1 SGHRS and CDR2 YFSETQ. The CDR3 contains 15 residues. DNA of the CDR3: TGCGCCAGCAGCTTGGACAGGCCGGAGGTGAACATTCAGTACTTC. This sequence encodes CASSLDRPEVNIQYF. Combining the CDR3 with reference TRBV5-1 and TRBJ2-4 gives the whole variable domain KAGVTQTPRYLIKTRGQQVTLSCSPISGHRSVSWYQQTPGQGLQFLFEYFSETQRNKGNFPGRFSGRQFSNSRSEMNVSTLELGDSALYLCASSLDRPEVNIQYFGAGTRLSVL.

This clonotype was observed a few times. The V call is TRBV3-1, the J call TRBJ2-5, with D unclear. CDR3 length: 14 amino acids. The germline CDR1 and CDR2 sequences are LGHDT and YNNKEL (reference sequence). V dropped 0 bases and J dropped 7 bases, with 12 bases sitting between them. CDR3 protein: CASSQDSGAGTQYF. The CDR3 region has the DNA TGTGCCAGCAGCCAAGATTCGGGTGCCGGGACCCAGTACTTC.

This chain connects TRBV20-1 to TRBJ2-3; 13 bases are a match to TRBD2. The ends lost 1 base at V and 4 bases at J; junction bases unmatched: 5. This CDR3 comprises 16 residues. The germline CDR1 and CDR2 sequences are DFQATT and SNEGSKA (reference sequence). This CDR3 reads CSARGILAGGADTQYF. The CDR3 DNA sequence: TGCAGTGCTAGAGGGATACTAGCGGGAGGGGCAGATACGCAGTATTTT.

V gene TRBV5-1 combines with J gene TRBJ2-7; D gene uncertain. Germline V gives CDR1 SGHRS, CDR2 YFSETQ. V was clipped by 0 bases and J by 5 bases, with 12 bases between them. The CDR3 length is 14 residues. This CDR3 reads CASSLEAPQDEQYF. The CDR3 bases are TGCGCCAGCAGCTTGGAGGCACCCCAAGACGAGCAGTACTTC.

Details on this clonotype: The junction and the germline gene differ at one end; a read error may be behind it. The V gene is TRBV27, the J gene TRBJ2-5, with 7 positions matching TRBD2. CDR3 length: 15 residues. Germline V gene sequence: CDR1 MNHEY, CDR2 SMNVEV (reference sequence). The CDR3 reads CASSPSSGIGETHYF. The CDR3 coding sequence is TGTGCCAGCAGTCCCTCCAGCGGGATAGGGGAGACCCACTACTTC.

This chain connects TRBV5-1 to TRBJ2-5; possibly TRBD1 or TRBD2 for D (6 bases each). CDR1 is SGHRS and CDR2 is YFSETQ in the germline V gene. Trimming removed 4 bases from V and 4 bases from J, with 17 bases in between. The CDR3 covers 15 residues. For the CDR3, the DNA is TGCGCCAGCAGCGCCTTGGGGGGCGCCGGAGAGACCCAGTACTTC. Protein product: CASSALGGAGETQYF. Using reference TRBV5-1 and TRBJ2-5 for the parts outside the CDR3, the full variable domain is KAGVTQTPRYLIKTRGQQVTLSCSPISGHRSVSWYQQTPGQGLQFLFEYFSETQRNKGNFPGRFSGRQFSNSRSEMNVSTLELGDSALYLCASSALGGAGETQYFGPGTRLLVL.

This clonotype was counted between two and nine times. The chain uses TRBV7-9 and TRBJ2-7; 8 nucleotides line up with TRBD2. From germline, CDR1 is SEHNR and CDR2 FQNEAQ (reference sequence). After removal of 4 bases from V and 7 bases from J, the junction contained 9 bases not matched to a gene. The CDR3 totals 14 residues. The CDR3 nucleotides are TGTGCCAGCAGCTCCACGGGAGGGCCGGGTGAGCAGTACTTC. Its translation is CASSSTGGPGEQYF.

This clonotype was seen many times. This rearrangement joins TRBV29-1 to TRBJ1-5; 8 bases match TRBD1. The CDR3 consists of 18 residues. V shed 6 bases, J shed 6 bases, and the junction held 22 bases outside the gene matches. The V gene's germline CDR1 is SQVTM and CDR2 ANQGSEA. In nucleotides, the CDR3 is TGCAGCGTCGAGTCCCGCCAAATAGACAGGGGAAGGAGTCAGCCCCAGCATTTT. Its translation is CSVESRQIDRGRSQPQHF. Complete variable domain (other parts from reference TRBV29-1 and TRBJ1-5): SAVISQKPSRDICQRGTSLTIQCQVDSQVTMMFWYRQQPGQSLTLIATANQGSEATYESGFVIDKFPISRPNLTFSTLTVSNMSPEDSSIYLCSVESRQIDRGRSQPQHFGDGTRLSIL.

In this sample, this clonotype turned up many times. Germline is not matched at one junction end, which may reflect a read error. The chain combines TRBV5-1 with TRBJ1-5, with D perhaps matching TRBD1 (6 bases). This CDR3 spans 14 amino acids. Germline-derived CDR1 and CDR2 are SGHRS and YFSETQ. CDR3 residues: CASSLGGGNQPQHF. The CDR3 nucleotides read TGTGCCAGCAGTTTAGGGGGGGGCAATCAGCCCCAGCATTTT.

This clonotype was detected a few times. The V and J genes are TRBV6-2 or TRBV6-3 and TRBJ2-1, with no clear D. The CDR3 runs to 12 residues. V was shortened by 6 bases and J by 10 bases, with 13 bases between the two germline ends. From germline, CDR1 is MNHEY and CDR2 SVGEGT. CDR3 protein: CASRFRLEEQFF. The CDR3 region has the DNA TGTGCCAGCAGATTCCGCTTAGAGGAGCAGTTCTTC.

V and J are TRBV11-2 and TRBJ2-1, with TRBD2 matching over 8 bases. The CDR3 is 15 amino acids. With 4 bases clipped from V and 7 bases from J, the junction kept 9 bases outside the gene matches. Germline-derived CDR1 and CDR2 are SGHAT and FQNNGV. The CDR3 loop is CASSSPKRESNEQFF. The CDR3 region has the DNA TGTGCCAGCAGCTCCCCAAAGCGGGAGTCTAATGAGCAGTTCTTC. The complete variable domain, with remaining parts taken from reference TRBV11-2 and TRBJ2-1, reads EAGVAQSPRYKIIEKRQSVAFWCNPISGHATLYWYQQILGQGPKLLIQFQNNGVVDDSQLPKDRFSAERLKGVDSTLKIQPAKLEDSAVYLCASSSPKRESNEQFFGPGTRLTVL.

The CDR3 spells CASLQRSSYNEQFF. The DNA of the CDR3 is TGTGCCAGCCTGCAGCGGAGCTCCTACAATGAGCAGTTCTTC. The chain employs TRBV7-2 and TRBJ2-1; TRBD2 is a possible D gene (5 bases). Trimming cost V 8 bases and J 0 bases, with 11 bases left between them. Germline CDR1 reads SGHTA; CDR2 reads FQGNSA. The CDR3 totals 14 residues. The full variable domain, its missing parts supplied by reference TRBV7-2 and TRBJ2-1, is GAGVSQSPSNKVTEKGKDVELRCDPISGHTALYWYRQSLGQGLEFLIYFQGNSAPDKSGLPSDRFSAERTGGSVSTLTIQRTQQEDSAVYLCASLQRSSYNEQFFGPGTRLTVL.

V gene TRBV20-1 combines with J gene TRBJ2-1; the D is unclear. In germline, CDR1 is DFQATT, CDR2 SNEGSKA (reference sequence). Trimming cost V 6 bases and J 3 bases, with 18 bases left between them. CDR3 size: 15 residues. As DNA, the CDR3 is TGCAGTGCGAGATATAGGCCTATTTTCTACAATGAGCAGTTCTTC. Translating gives CSARYRPIFYNEQFF.

The chain combines TRBV5-6 with TRBJ2-3; D ambiguous. V dropped 4 bases and J dropped 1 base, with 10 bases sitting between them. This CDR3 has 14 amino acids. The germline V gene has CDR1 SGHDT and CDR2 YYEEEE. The CDR3 loop is CASSAEVGTDTQYF. The CDR3 coding sequence is TGTGCCAGCAGCGCTGAGGTGGGCACAGATACGCAGTATTTT.

The rearrangement uses TRBV12-5 and TRBJ2-2; TRBD1 matches at 8 bases. V lost 6 bases and J lost 6; bases outside the gene matches: 9. Germline V gives CDR1 LGHNT, CDR2 FRNRAP. This CDR3 has 15 amino acids. The CDR3 DNA follows: TGTGCTAGTGGACAATCAGGGGGCGTACCCGGGGAGCTGTTTTTT. Its protein product is CASGQSGGVPGELFF.

This chain joins TRBV7-2 and TRBJ2-4; no firm D call. CDR3 length: 12 amino acids. From germline, CDR1 is SGHTA and CDR2 FQGNSA. The V and J ends lost 5 bases and 9 bases respectively, with 11 bases between them. CDR3 amino acids: CASSLGPTIQYF. The DNA of the CDR3 is TGTGCCAGCAGCCTCGGGCCGACCATTCAGTACTTC.